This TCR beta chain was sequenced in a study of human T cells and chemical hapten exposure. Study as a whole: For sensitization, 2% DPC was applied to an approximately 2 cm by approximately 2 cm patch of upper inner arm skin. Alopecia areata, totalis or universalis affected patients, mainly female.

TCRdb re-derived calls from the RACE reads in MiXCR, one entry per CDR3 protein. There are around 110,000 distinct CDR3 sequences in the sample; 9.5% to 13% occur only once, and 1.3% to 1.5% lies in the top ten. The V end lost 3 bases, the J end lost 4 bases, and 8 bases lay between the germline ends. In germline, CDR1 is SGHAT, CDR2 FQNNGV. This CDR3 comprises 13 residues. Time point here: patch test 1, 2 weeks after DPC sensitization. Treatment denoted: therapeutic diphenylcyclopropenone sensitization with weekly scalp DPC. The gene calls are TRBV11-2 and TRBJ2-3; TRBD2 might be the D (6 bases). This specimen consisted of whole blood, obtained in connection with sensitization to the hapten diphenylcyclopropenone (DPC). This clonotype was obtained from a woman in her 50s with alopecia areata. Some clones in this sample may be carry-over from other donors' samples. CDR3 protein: CASSLGGADTQYF. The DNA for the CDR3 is TGTGCCAGCAGCTTGGGGGGTGCAGATACGCAGTATTTT.